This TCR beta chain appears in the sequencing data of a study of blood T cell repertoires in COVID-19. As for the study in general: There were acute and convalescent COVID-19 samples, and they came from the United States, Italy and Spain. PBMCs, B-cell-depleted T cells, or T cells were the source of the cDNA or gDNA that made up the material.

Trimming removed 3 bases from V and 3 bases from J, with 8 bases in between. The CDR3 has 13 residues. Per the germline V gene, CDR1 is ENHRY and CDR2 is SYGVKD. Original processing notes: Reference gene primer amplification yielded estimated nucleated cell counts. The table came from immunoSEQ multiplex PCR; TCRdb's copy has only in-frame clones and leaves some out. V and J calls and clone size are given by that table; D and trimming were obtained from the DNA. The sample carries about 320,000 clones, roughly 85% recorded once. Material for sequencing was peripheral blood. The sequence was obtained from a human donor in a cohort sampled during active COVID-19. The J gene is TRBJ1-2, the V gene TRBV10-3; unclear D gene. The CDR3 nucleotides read TGTGCCATCAGTGATGGAGGTCACTATGGCTACACCTTC. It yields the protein CAISDGGHYGYTF.